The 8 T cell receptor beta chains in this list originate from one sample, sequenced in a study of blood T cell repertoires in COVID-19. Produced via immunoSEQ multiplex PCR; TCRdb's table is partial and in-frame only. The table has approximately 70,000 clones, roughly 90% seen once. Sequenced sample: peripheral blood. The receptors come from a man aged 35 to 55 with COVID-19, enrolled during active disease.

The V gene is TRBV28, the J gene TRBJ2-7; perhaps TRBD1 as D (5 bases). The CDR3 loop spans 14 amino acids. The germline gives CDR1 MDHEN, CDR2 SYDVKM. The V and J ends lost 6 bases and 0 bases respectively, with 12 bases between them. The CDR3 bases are TGTGCCAGCAGCCACGAGCAGGGCTCCTACGAGCAGTACTTC. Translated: CASSHEQGSYEQYF.

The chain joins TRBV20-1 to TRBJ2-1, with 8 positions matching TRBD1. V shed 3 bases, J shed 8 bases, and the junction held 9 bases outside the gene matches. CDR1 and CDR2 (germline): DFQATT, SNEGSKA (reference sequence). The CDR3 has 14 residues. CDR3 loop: CSASRPGGRDEQFF. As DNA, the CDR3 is TGCAGTGCTAGTCGCCCAGGGGGCCGGGATGAGCAGTTCTTC.

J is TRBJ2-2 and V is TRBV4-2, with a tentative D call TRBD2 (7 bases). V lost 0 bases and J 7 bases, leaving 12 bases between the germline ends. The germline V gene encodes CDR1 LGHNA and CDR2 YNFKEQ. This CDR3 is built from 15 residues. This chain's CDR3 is CASSQDGGGNGELFF. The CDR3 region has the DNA TGTGCCAGCAGCCAAGATGGCGGGGGCAACGGGGAGCTGTTTTTT.

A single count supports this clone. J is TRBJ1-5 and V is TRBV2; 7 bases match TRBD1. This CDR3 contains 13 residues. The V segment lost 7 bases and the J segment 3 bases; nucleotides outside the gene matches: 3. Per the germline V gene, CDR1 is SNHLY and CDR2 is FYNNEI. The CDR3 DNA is TGTGCCAGCAACAGGGGCCCCAATCAGCCCCAGCATTTT. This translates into CASNRGPNQPQHF.

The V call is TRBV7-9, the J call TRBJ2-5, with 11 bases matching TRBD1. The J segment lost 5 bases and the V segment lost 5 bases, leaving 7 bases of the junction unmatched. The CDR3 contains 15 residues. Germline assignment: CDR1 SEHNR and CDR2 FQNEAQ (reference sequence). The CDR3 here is CASSPRTGGWETQYF. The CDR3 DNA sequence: TGTGCCAGCAGCCCCAGGACAGGGGGCTGGGAGACCCAGTACTTC.

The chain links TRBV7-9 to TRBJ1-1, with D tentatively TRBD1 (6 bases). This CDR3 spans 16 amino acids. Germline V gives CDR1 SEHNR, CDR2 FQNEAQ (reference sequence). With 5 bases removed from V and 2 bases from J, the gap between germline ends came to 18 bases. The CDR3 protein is CASSPETGFGNTEAFF. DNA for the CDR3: TGTGCCAGCAGCCCAGAAACAGGGTTTGGAAACACTGAAGCTTTCTTT.

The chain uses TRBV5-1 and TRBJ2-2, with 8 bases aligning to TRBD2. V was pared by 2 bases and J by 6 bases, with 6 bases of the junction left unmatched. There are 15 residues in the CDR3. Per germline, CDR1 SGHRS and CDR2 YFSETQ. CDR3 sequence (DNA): TGCGCCAGCAGCTTATCCGGGGGGGCTTCCGGGGAGCTGTTTTTT. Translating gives CASSLSGGASGELFF. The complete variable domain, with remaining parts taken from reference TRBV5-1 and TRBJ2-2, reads KAGVTQTPRYLIKTRGQQVTLSCSPISGHRSVSWYQQTPGQGLQFLFEYFSETQRNKGNFPGRFSGRQFSNSRSEMNVSTLELGDSALYLCASSLSGGASGELFFGEGSRLTVL.

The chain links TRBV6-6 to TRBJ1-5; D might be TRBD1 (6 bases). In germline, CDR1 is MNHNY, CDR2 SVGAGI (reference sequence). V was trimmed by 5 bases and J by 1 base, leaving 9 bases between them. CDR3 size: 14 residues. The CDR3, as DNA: TGTGCCAGCAGTCCCAGGGGAAGCAATCAGCCCCAGCATTTT. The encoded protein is CASSPRGSNQPQHF.